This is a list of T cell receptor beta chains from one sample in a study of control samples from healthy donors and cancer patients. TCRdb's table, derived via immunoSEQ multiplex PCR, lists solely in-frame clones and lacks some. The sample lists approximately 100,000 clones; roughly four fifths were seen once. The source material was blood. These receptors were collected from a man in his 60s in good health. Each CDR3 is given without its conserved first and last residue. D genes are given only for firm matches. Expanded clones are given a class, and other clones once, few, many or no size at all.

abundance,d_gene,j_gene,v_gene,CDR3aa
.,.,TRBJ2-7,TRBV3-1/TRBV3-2,ASSQDVSYEQY
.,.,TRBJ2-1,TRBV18,ASSPRDGGEQF
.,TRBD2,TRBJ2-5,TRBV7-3,ASSAGTSGGAGETQY
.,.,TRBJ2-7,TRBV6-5,ASSFSSPYEQY
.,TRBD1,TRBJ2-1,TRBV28,ASSSTGGSWLNEQF
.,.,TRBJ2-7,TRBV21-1,ASSTCQGVNIEYEQY
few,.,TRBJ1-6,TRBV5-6,ASSPLGGTGDSPLH
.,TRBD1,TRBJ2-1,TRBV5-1,ASSSGQQGVEYNEQF
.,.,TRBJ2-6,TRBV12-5,ASAPRGTGANVLT
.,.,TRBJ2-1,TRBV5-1,ASSLDGNDNEQF
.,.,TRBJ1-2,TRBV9,ASSVRIGVGGGNYGYT
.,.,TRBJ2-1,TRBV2,ASSEAPYREQF
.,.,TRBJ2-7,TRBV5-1,ASSSGGGGNGEQY
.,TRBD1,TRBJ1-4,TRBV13,ASSLYRGRANEKLF
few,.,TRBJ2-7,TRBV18,ASSPKEELGQY
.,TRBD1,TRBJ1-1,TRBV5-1,ASSPGQGPLNTEAF
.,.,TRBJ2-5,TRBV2,ASSERRGIGETQY
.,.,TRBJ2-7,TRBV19,ASMGGGRSEQY
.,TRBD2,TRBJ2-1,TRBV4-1,ASSQRIMRGGSYNEQF
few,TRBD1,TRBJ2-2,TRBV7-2,ASSSDRVVRELF
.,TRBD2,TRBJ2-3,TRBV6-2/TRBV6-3,ASSWTSGAGGDTQY
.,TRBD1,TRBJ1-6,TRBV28,ASSRGQGHNSPLH
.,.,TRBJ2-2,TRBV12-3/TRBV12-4,ASSLGGRGELF
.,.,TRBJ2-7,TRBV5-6,ASVGVGPSYEQY
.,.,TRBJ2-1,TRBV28,ASRPPSILGQF
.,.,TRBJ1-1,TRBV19,ASSHRKGQRAEAF
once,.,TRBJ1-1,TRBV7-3,ASSLISGGSTEAF
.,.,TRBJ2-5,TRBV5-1,ASEDGFETQY
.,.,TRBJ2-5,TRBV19,ASTSLYGQKETQY
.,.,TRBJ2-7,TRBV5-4,ASSLVGGLDEQY
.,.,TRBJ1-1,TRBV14,ASSPNGGNTEAF
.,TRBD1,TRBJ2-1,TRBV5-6,ASSLNRGPYNEQF
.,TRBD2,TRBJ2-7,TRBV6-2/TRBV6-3,ASSYGWLRREGREQY
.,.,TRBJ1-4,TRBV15,ATSYWGANEKLF
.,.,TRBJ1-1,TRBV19,ASSIVRGDEAF
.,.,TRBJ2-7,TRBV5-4,ASRSGGVSYEQY
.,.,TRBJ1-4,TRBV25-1,ASSRTATNEKLF
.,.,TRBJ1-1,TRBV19,ATIREYTEAF
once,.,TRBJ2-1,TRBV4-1,ASSQSSEQF
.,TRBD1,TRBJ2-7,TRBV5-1,ASSPKGTVGSYEQY
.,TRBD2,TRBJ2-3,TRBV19,ASSTLIAGATDTQY